The 4 T cell receptor beta chains presented below share a single source sample, sequenced in a study of radiotherapy plus CTLA-4 blockade in lung cancer. Some clones are missing from TCRdb's copy, which holds only in-frame ones; the method was immunoSEQ multiplex PCR. The sample lists tens of thousands of clones; around 80% were seen once. Sequences were derived from peripheral blood, sampled from a patient treated with radiotherapy plus ipilimumab. These receptors were taken from a human donor with non-small cell lung cancer who had a complete response to radiotherapy plus ipilimumab.

The chain employs TRBV5-4 and TRBJ2-5; D perhaps matches TRBD2 (6 bases). CDR1 is SGHNT, CDR2 YYREEE, per germline (reference sequence). This CDR3 is built from 13 residues. Between the trimmed V and J ends, which lost 5 bases and 3 bases, there was a span of 11 bases. CDR3 bases: TGTGCCAGCAGTCGGGACTGGAAAGAGACCCAGTACTTC. It translates to CASSRDWKETQYF.

The V gene is TRBV19, the J gene TRBJ1-1, with D uncertain. Germline V gives CDR1 LNHDA, CDR2 SQIVND (reference sequence). CDR3 length equals 13 residues. The ends were cut back, 5 bases at V and 2 bases at J, with 9 bases in the middle. CDR3 sequence reads: CASSRVDNTEAFF. CDR3 DNA: TGTGCCAGTAGTCGGGTAGACAACACTGAAGCTTTCTTT.

Comment on this clone: This specimen includes other DNA sequences encoding the same CDR3. V is TRBV7-2 and J is TRBJ2-3; TRBD2 aligns across 14 bases. CDR1 is SGHTA, CDR2 FQGNSA, per germline. The V gene end was trimmed by 5 bases and the J gene end by 6 bases; junction bases not matched to a gene: 7. The length of the CDR3 is 16 residues. The CDR3 DNA follows: TGTGCCAGCAGCCCCGGGACTAGCGGGAGCAGTGATACGCAGTATTTT. Protein: CASSPGTSGSSDTQYF. The variable domain in full, with the rest retrieved from reference TRBV7-2 and TRBJ2-3, is GAGVSQSPSNKVTEKGKDVELRCDPISGHTALYWYRQSLGQGLEFLIYFQGNSAPDKSGLPSDRFSAERTGGSVSTLTIQRTQQEDSAVYLCASSPGTSGSSDTQYFGPGTRLTVL.

The chain uses TRBV18 and TRBJ1-5; a weak D match, TRBD1 (5 bases). The germline V gene encodes CDR1 KGHSH and CDR2 LQKENI. This CDR3 contains 15 residues. The ends were cut back, 3 bases at V and 0 bases at J, with 9 bases in the middle. CDR3 sequence: CASSPTGNSNQPQHF. The CDR3 DNA reads TGTGCCAGCTCACCTACAGGAAATAGCAATCAGCCCCAGCATTTT.